These T cell receptor beta chains were read from a single sample in a study of blood T cells in healthy people across ages. TCRdb re-derived calls from the 5' RACE reads in MiXCR, one entry per CDR3 protein. This sample has 800,000 or so distinct CDR3 sequences, with roughly 46% found just once. Sequencing was carried out using blood. The source is an elderly man in good health. Each CDR3 is given with its conserved first and last residue. A D gene is named only where the DNA matches it firmly. Clone size is stated in some rows and not others, as once, few, many or a class when expanded.

clone_size: few; d_call: TRBD2; j_call: TRBJ2-5; v_call: TRBV7-8; cdr3_aa: CASSLRTSGLGETQYF; cdr3_nt: TGTGCCAGCAGCCTCAGGACTAGCGGGCTGGGGGAGACCCAGTACTTC
clone_size: few; d_call: NA; j_call: TRBJ2-7; v_call: TRBV12-3/TRBV12-4; cdr3_aa: CASTTHGSYEQYF; cdr3_nt: TGTGCCAGCACTACTCACGGCTCCTACGAGCAGTACTTC
clone_size: many; d_call: TRBD1; j_call: TRBJ2-7; v_call: TRBV29-1; cdr3_aa: CSVAGGDEQYF; cdr3_nt: TGCAGCGTTGCAGGGGGCGACGAGCAGTACTTC
clone_size: once; d_call: NA; j_call: TRBJ1-6; v_call: TRBV7-8; cdr3_aa: CASSLDGNYNSPLHF; cdr3_nt: TGTGCCAGCAGCTTAGACGGGAATTATAATTCACCCCTCCACTTT
clone_size: few; d_call: NA; j_call: TRBJ2-3; v_call: TRBV10-3; cdr3_aa: CAISEPGSPRTDTQYF; cdr3_nt: TGTGCCATCAGTGAGCCAGGGAGCCCCCGCACAGATACGCAGTATTTT
clone_size: NA; d_call: TRBD2; j_call: TRBJ2-1; v_call: TRBV9; cdr3_aa: CASSVSSGRETQFF; cdr3_nt: TGTGCCAGCAGCGTGTCCAGCGGGAGAGAGACCCAGTTCTTC
clone_size: NA; d_call: TRBD1; j_call: TRBJ2-1; v_call: TRBV12-3/TRBV12-4; cdr3_aa: CASIRRQGPAETQFF; cdr3_nt: TGTGCCAGCATTCGTCGACAGGGCCCAGCGGAGACCCAGTTCTTC
clone_size: NA; d_call: NA; j_call: TRBJ1-1; v_call: TRBV20-1; cdr3_aa: CSARDVRGENTEAFF; cdr3_nt: TGCAGTGCTAGAGACGTTCGGGGAGAGAACACTGAAGCTTTCTTT
clone_size: NA; d_call: NA; j_call: TRBJ2-5; v_call: TRBV29-1; cdr3_aa: CNVFPRAAETQYF; cdr3_nt: TGCAACGTATTCCCCAGGGCCGCGGAGACCCAGTACTTC
clone_size: NA; d_call: NA; j_call: TRBJ1-2; v_call: TRBV20-1; cdr3_aa: CSASEGINYGYTF; cdr3_nt: TGCAGTGCTAGTGAAGGGATCAACTATGGCTACACCTTC
clone_size: NA; d_call: NA; j_call: TRBJ2-5; v_call: TRBV5-1; cdr3_aa: CASTPGTTQETQYF; cdr3_nt: TGCGCCAGCACCCCCGGGACCACTCAAGAGACCCAGTACTTC
clone_size: NA; d_call: NA; j_call: TRBJ2-5; v_call: TRBV29-1; cdr3_aa: CSVGSPGLETQYF; cdr3_nt: TGCAGCGTTGGCTCGCCAGGGCTCGAGACCCAGTACTTC
clone_size: once; d_call: NA; j_call: TRBJ1-2; v_call: TRBV29-1; cdr3_aa: CSAFREGYTF; cdr3_nt: TGCAGCGCGTTCAGGGAGGGCTACACCTTC
clone_size: once; d_call: NA; j_call: TRBJ2-3; v_call: TRBV18; cdr3_aa: CASSPRGYADTQYF; cdr3_nt: TGTGCCAGCTCACCAAGGGGTTATGCAGATACGCAGTATTTT
clone_size: many; d_call: TRBD1; j_call: TRBJ1-5; v_call: TRBV12-3/TRBV12-4; cdr3_aa: CASSSTGGVSNQPQHF; cdr3_nt: TGTGCCAGCAGTTCTACAGGGGGGGTTAGCAATCAGCCCCAGCATTTT
clone_size: NA; d_call: NA; j_call: TRBJ2-7; v_call: TRBV29-1; cdr3_aa: CSVALGTLGSYEQYF; cdr3_nt: TGCAGCGTTGCTCTAGGGACCCTCGGATCCTACGAGCAGTACTTC
clone_size: NA; d_call: NA; j_call: TRBJ2-1; v_call: TRBV5-1; cdr3_aa: CASSWGATGNEQFF; cdr3_nt: TGCGCCAGCAGCTGGGGCGCGACAGGCAATGAGCAGTTCTTC
clone_size: NA; d_call: TRBD1; j_call: TRBJ1-2; v_call: TRBV10-3; cdr3_aa: CAISPQDTGGSYGYTF; cdr3_nt: TGTGCCATCAGCCCCCAGGATACAGGGGGCAGCTATGGCTACACCTTC
clone_size: NA; d_call: TRBD2; j_call: TRBJ2-5; v_call: TRBV4-2; cdr3_aa: CASSRVVGGETQGTQYF; cdr3_nt: TGTGCCAGCAGCCGAGTAGTCGGGGGGGAAACTCAAGGGACCCAGTACTTC
clone_size: NA; d_call: TRBD2; j_call: TRBJ2-3; v_call: TRBV7-3; cdr3_aa: CASSFGLALSTDTQYF; cdr3_nt: TGTGCCAGCAGCTTCGGACTAGCCCTTAGCACAGATACGCAGTATTTT
clone_size: NA; d_call: NA; j_call: TRBJ2-3; v_call: TRBV7-2; cdr3_aa: CASSYNYQTQYF; cdr3_nt: TGTGCCAGCAGCTATAATTACCAGACGCAGTATTTT
clone_size: NA; d_call: NA; j_call: TRBJ2-3; v_call: TRBV12-3/TRBV12-4; cdr3_aa: CASTGGIGTDAQYF; cdr3_nt: TGTGCCAGCACCGGAGGGATTGGCACAGATGCGCAGTATTTT
clone_size: NA; d_call: NA; j_call: TRBJ2-3; v_call: TRBV12-3/TRBV12-4; cdr3_aa: CASSPIGKRHTQYF; cdr3_nt: TGTGCCAGCAGCCCCATTGGAAAGCGCCATACGCAGTATTTT
clone_size: few; d_call: TRBD2; j_call: TRBJ2-2; v_call: TRBV5-1; cdr3_aa: CASSLGLAENTGELFF; cdr3_nt: TGCGCCAGCAGCTTAGGTCTAGCGGAGAACACCGGGGAGCTGTTTTTT
clone_size: few; d_call: TRBD2; j_call: TRBJ2-1; v_call: TRBV29-1; cdr3_aa: CSVEGGLADLQDEQFF; cdr3_nt: TGCAGCGTTGAAGGGGGACTAGCGGATTTACAAGATGAGCAGTTCTTC
clone_size: few; d_call: NA; j_call: TRBJ2-5; v_call: TRBV5-1; cdr3_aa: CASSLQGHLGETQYF; cdr3_nt: TGCGCCAGCAGCTTGCAAGGACACCTGGGAGAGACCCAGTACTTC
clone_size: NA; d_call: TRBD1; j_call: TRBJ2-3; v_call: TRBV2; cdr3_aa: CASSGWTGTGPTDTQYF; cdr3_nt: TGTGCCAGCAGTGGATGGACCGGGACAGGCCCCACAGATACGCAGTATTTT
clone_size: NA; d_call: NA; j_call: TRBJ1-1; v_call: TRBV10-3; cdr3_aa: CATYKPNTEAFF; cdr3_nt: TGTGCCACCTACAAGCCGAACACTGAAGCTTTCTTT
clone_size: NA; d_call: TRBD2; j_call: TRBJ2-1; v_call: TRBV7-8; cdr3_aa: CASTVIAGEHEQFF; cdr3_nt: TGTGCCAGCACCGTAATAGCGGGAGAACATGAGCAGTTCTTC
clone_size: NA; d_call: NA; j_call: TRBJ2-3; v_call: TRBV27; cdr3_aa: CASSSTRTDTRYF; cdr3_nt: TGTGCCAGCAGTTCAACTAGGACAGATACGCGGTATTTT
clone_size: NA; d_call: NA; j_call: TRBJ2-7; v_call: TRBV11-2; cdr3_aa: CASSPLRGIYEQYF; cdr3_nt: TGTGCCAGCAGCCCGCTTCGCGGGATCTACGAGCAGTACTTC
clone_size: NA; d_call: NA; j_call: TRBJ1-5; v_call: TRBV4-2; cdr3_aa: CASSQFSDGNQPQHF; cdr3_nt: TGTGCCAGCAGCCAATTCAGTGATGGCAATCAGCCCCAGCATTTT
clone_size: NA; d_call: NA; j_call: TRBJ2-5; v_call: TRBV6-2/TRBV6-3; cdr3_aa: CASSLFGSGGETQYF; cdr3_nt: TGTGCCAGCAGTCTATTCGGGAGCGGAGGTGAGACCCAGTACTTC
clone_size: NA; d_call: NA; j_call: TRBJ2-7; v_call: TRBV7-3; cdr3_aa: CASSLRAFANSYNEQYF; cdr3_nt: TGTGCCAGCAGCTTAAGGGCGTTCGCTAACTCCTACAATGAGCAGTACTTC
clone_size: NA; d_call: TRBD2; j_call: TRBJ2-1; v_call: TRBV6-2/TRBV6-3; cdr3_aa: CASSYSIEAGGYNEQFF; cdr3_nt: TGTGCCAGCAGTTACTCGATTGAGGCGGGAGGTTACAATGAGCAGTTCTTC
clone_size: NA; d_call: NA; j_call: TRBJ2-3; v_call: TRBV7-9; cdr3_aa: CASIGHTDTQYF; cdr3_nt: TGTGCCAGTATTGGGCACACAGATACGCAGTATTTT
clone_size: few; d_call: TRBD1; j_call: TRBJ2-5; v_call: TRBV7-2; cdr3_aa: CASSKDRFGEQYF; cdr3_nt: TGTGCCAGCAGCAAGGACAGGTTCGGGGAGCAGTACTTC
clone_size: NA; d_call: NA; j_call: TRBJ1-2; v_call: TRBV6-6; cdr3_aa: CASSPGRPYTF; cdr3_nt: TGTGCCAGCAGTCCAGGACGGCCTTACACCTTC
clone_size: NA; d_call: NA; j_call: TRBJ2-5; v_call: TRBV7-2; cdr3_aa: CASSLSWTIQETQYF; cdr3_nt: TGTGCCAGCAGCTTATCTTGGACTATCCAAGAGACCCAGTACTTC
clone_size: NA; d_call: NA; j_call: TRBJ2-5; v_call: TRBV29-1; cdr3_aa: CSAEKTNQETQYF; cdr3_nt: TGCAGCGCTGAAAAGACGAACCAAGAGACCCAGTACTTC
clone_size: many; d_call: NA; j_call: TRBJ2-7; v_call: TRBV29-1; cdr3_aa: CSVGDSGLGGSYEQYF; cdr3_nt: TGCAGCGTTGGGGACTCGGGCCTCGGGGGAAGTTACGAGCAGTACTTC
clone_size: NA; d_call: TRBD2; j_call: TRBJ2-7; v_call: TRBV20-1; cdr3_aa: CSARTGTSESYEQYF; cdr3_nt: TGCAGTGCTCGCACCGGGACTAGCGAATCCTACGAGCAGTACTTC
clone_size: many; d_call: NA; j_call: TRBJ2-3; v_call: TRBV7-9; cdr3_aa: CASSLGNRDPSTDTQYF; cdr3_nt: TGTGCCAGCAGCTTAGGGAATCGGGATCCTAGCACAGATACGCAGTATTTT
clone_size: NA; d_call: NA; j_call: TRBJ1-2; v_call: TRBV28; cdr3_aa: CASSPRTQSNYGYTF; cdr3_nt: TGTGCCAGCAGTCCCCGGACACAATCCAACTATGGCTACACCTTC
clone_size: NA; d_call: NA; j_call: TRBJ2-5; v_call: TRBV12-3/TRBV12-4; cdr3_aa: CASSLNSVGTQYF; cdr3_nt: TGTGCCAGCAGCCTAAATTCCGTCGGGACCCAGTACTTC
clone_size: NA; d_call: TRBD1; j_call: TRBJ1-6; v_call: TRBV20-1; cdr3_aa: CSAPASTGTASPLHF; cdr3_nt: TGCAGTGCTCCAGCCTCGACAGGGACGGCTTCACCCCTCCACTTT
clone_size: few; d_call: NA; j_call: TRBJ2-1; v_call: TRBV27; cdr3_aa: CASRRPGASNEQFF; cdr3_nt: TGTGCCAGCAGACGACCTGGAGCGTCCAATGAGCAGTTCTTC
clone_size: once; d_call: TRBD2; j_call: TRBJ2-5; v_call: TRBV11-3; cdr3_aa: CTSSSHSAGGDETQYF; cdr3_nt: TGTACCAGCAGCTCCCACTCAGCGGGAGGCGATGAGACCCAGTACTTC
clone_size: many; d_call: NA; j_call: TRBJ1-1; v_call: TRBV25-1; cdr3_aa: CASSLGSQKLAFF; cdr3_nt: TGTGCCAGCAGTCTTGGCTCCCAAAAACTTGCTTTCTTT
clone_size: NA; d_call: NA; j_call: TRBJ2-3; v_call: TRBV24-1; cdr3_aa: CATSERDTQCF; cdr3_nt: TGTGCCACCAGTGAGCGGGATACGCAGTGTTTT
clone_size: NA; d_call: NA; j_call: TRBJ1-4; v_call: TRBV2; cdr3_aa: CASAADGLNEKLFF; cdr3_nt: TGTGCCAGCGCCGCGGACGGACTTAATGAAAAACTGTTTTTT